This passage covers 15 T cell receptor beta chains from one sample sequenced in a study of radiation and T cells in renal cell carcinoma. The time point is: blood 2 weeks post-SBRT. Treatment given: 15 Gy SBRT to primary tumor, nephrectomy 4 weeks later. Here immunoSEQ multiplex PCR was the method, and the copy in TCRdb shows in-frame clones only, minus some. The sample gives 150,000 to 190,000 clones, over 80% of which show up once; approximately 12% is in the top ten. The sequences come from blood, collected from a patient whose treatment included radiotherapy and nephrectomy. The receptor source for this set is a woman between 45 and 65 years old with renal cell carcinoma.

The genes are TRBV7-8 and TRBJ2-5; D unclear. CDR1 and CDR2 (germline): SGHVS, FQNEAQ. V dropped 10 bases and J dropped 6 bases, with 18 bases sitting between them. The CDR3 sequence is 13 residues long. CDR3 DNA: TGTGCCACCCTTGGAAGGTTGAAAAAGACCCAGTACTTC. It yields the protein CATLGRLKKTQYF.

This chain connects TRBV2 to TRBJ1-2, with D unclear. The CDR3 consists of 14 residues. The V end was cut by 2 bases, the J end by 2 bases, with 9 bases between. CDR1 SNHLY and CDR2 FYNNEI come from the germline V gene. CDR3 DNA: TGTGCCAGCAGTGAAATGGTCGGGAACTATGGCTACACCTTC. This translates into CASSEMVGNYGYTF.

This clone was detected only once. The V call is TRBV19, the J call TRBJ2-2, with 9 bases matching TRBD1. J gave up 5 bases and V 2 bases, and 6 bases lay outside the gene matches. The germline V gene encodes CDR1 LNHDA and CDR2 SQIVND (reference sequence). The length of the CDR3 is 16 residues. This CDR3 is CASSITGTGSTGELFF. As DNA, the CDR3 is TGTGCCAGTAGTATAACGGGGACAGGGAGTACCGGGGAGCTGTTTTTT.

The chain recombines TRBV5-1 with TRBJ2-5; D is unresolved. Germline loops: CDR1 SGHRS, CDR2 YFSETQ. V shed 0 bases and J shed 2 bases, with 8 bases lying between them. This CDR3 region has 14 residues. The CDR3 DNA sequence: TGCGCCAGCAGCTTGGCCTCAGGTCAAGAGACCCAGTACTTC. Protein: CASSLASGQETQYF.

The chain employs TRBV6-6 and TRBJ1-2; 7 nucleotides align to TRBD1. This CDR3 has 13 residues. Trimming took 7 bases from V and 8 from J; bases not matched to a gene: 10. Germline V gene lookup returns CDR1 MNHNY and CDR2 SVGAGI (reference sequence). The CDR3 region has the DNA TGTGCCAGCACTGCAGACAGGGTACAGGGCTACACCTTC. It specifies CASTADRVQGYTF.

The rearrangement links TRBV30 to TRBJ2-1; tentative D call: TRBD2 (5 bases). Germline V gene lookup returns CDR1 GTSNPN and CDR2 SVGIG (reference sequence). V lost 2 bases and J lost 1, with 9 bases in between. There are 14 residues in the CDR3. CDR3 sequence reads: CAWSITGSYNEQFF. The CDR3 coding sequence is TGTGCCTGGAGTATCACGGGATCCTACAATGAGCAGTTCTTC.

V is TRBV5-1 and J is TRBJ2-7; D is possibly TRBD1 (6 bases). The CDR3 totals 16 residues. Germline CDR1 reads SGHRS; CDR2 reads YFSETQ. V was clipped by 1 base and J by 3 bases, with 17 bases between them. The CDR3 reads CASSLNYYRENYEQYF. The CDR3 DNA reads as TGCGCCAGCAGCTTGAACTACTACAGGGAAAACTACGAGCAGTACTTC.

The rearrangement joins TRBV19 to TRBJ1-1; possible D gene TRBD1, 5 bases. CDR3 size: 14 residues. Per the germline V gene, CDR1 is LNHDA and CDR2 is SQIVND (reference sequence). V lost 3 bases and J 3 bases, leaving 11 bases between the germline ends. The CDR3 region is CASSMDTVYTEAFF. The DNA of the CDR3 is TGTGCCAGTAGTATGGACACGGTCTACACTGAAGCTTTCTTT.

This clone has only one observation. V gene TRBV6-6 combines with J gene TRBJ2-7; 7 nucleotides line up with TRBD2. J gave up 6 bases and V 5 bases, and 4 bases lay outside the gene matches. This CDR3 is built from 12 residues. Per the germline V gene, CDR1 is MNHNY and CDR2 is SVGAGI (reference sequence). CDR3 residues: CASSQSSGEQYF. The CDR3 region has the DNA TGTGCCAGCAGTCAATCTAGCGGCGAGCAGTACTTC.

The chain is built from TRBV7-7 and TRBJ2-2, with a tentative D call TRBD2 (6 bases). CDR1 SSHAT and CDR2 FNYEAQ come from the germline V gene (reference sequence). CDR3 length equals 13 residues. This CDR3 is CAVKEEGPGELFF. In DNA, the CDR3 is TGTGCTGTCAAAGAGGAGGGACCCGGGGAGCTGTTTTTT.

The V and J genes are TRBV15 and TRBJ2-5, with D perhaps TRBD2 (6 bases). V lost 7 bases and J 4 bases, leaving 16 bases between the germline ends. The germline V gene encodes CDR1 LNHNV and CDR2 YYDKDF (reference sequence). The CDR3 sequence is 14 residues long. CDR3 protein: CATTLFGGRETQYF. CDR3 sequence (DNA): TGTGCCACCACCCTGTTTGGAGGGAGAGAGACCCAGTACTTC. The full variable domain, rest sourced from reference TRBV15 and TRBJ2-5, is DAMVIQNPRYQVTQFGKPVTLSCSQTLNHNVMYWYQQKSSQAPKLLFHYYDKDFNNEADTPDNFQSRRPNTSFCFLDIRSPGLGDTAMYLCATTLFGGRETQYFGPGTRLLVL.

This clone has a handful of counts. The V and J genes are TRBV19 and TRBJ1-1; D is uncertain. This CDR3 is built from 13 residues. Trimming shortened V by 0 bases and J by 8 bases, and 10 bases separated the two germline ends. Germline lookup yields CDR1 LNHDA and CDR2 SQIVND (reference sequence). DNA for the CDR3: TGTGCCAGTAGTATAGATCTGCCTATCGAAGCTTTCTTT. Translated: CASSIDLPIEAFF.

The chain is built from TRBV6-5 and TRBJ2-3; 9 bases map to TRBD2. Germline CDR1 is MNHEY and CDR2 is SVGAGI. V trimming: 8 bases; J trimming: 2 bases; junction bases outside the gene matches: 8. This CDR3 has 15 residues. Written as DNA, the CDR3 is TGTGCCAGCCGCCTCGCGGGGGGGTACACAGATACGCAGTATTTT. Translated: CASRLAGGYTDTQYF.

The chain joins TRBV7-9 to TRBJ1-1; D may be TRBD1 (5 bases). CDR3 length: 13 amino acids. V lost 1 base and J 6 bases, leaving 9 bases between the germline ends. Germline loops: CDR1 SEHNR, CDR2 FQNEAQ (reference sequence). The chain's CDR3 is CASSLEKGAEAFF. The CDR3 bases are TGTGCCAGCAGCTTAGAAAAAGGGGCTGAAGCTTTCTTT.

This sequence joins TRBV7-3 and TRBJ1-2, with a weak D call TRBD1 (6 bases). The CDR3 runs to 14 residues. Between the trimmed V and J ends, which lost 4 bases and 2 bases, there was a span of 11 bases. Germline CDR1 and CDR2: SGHTA and FQGTGA. The CDR3 loop reads CASSSQGRNYGYTF. As DNA, the CDR3 is TGTGCCAGCAGCTCACAGGGAAGAAACTATGGCTACACCTTC.